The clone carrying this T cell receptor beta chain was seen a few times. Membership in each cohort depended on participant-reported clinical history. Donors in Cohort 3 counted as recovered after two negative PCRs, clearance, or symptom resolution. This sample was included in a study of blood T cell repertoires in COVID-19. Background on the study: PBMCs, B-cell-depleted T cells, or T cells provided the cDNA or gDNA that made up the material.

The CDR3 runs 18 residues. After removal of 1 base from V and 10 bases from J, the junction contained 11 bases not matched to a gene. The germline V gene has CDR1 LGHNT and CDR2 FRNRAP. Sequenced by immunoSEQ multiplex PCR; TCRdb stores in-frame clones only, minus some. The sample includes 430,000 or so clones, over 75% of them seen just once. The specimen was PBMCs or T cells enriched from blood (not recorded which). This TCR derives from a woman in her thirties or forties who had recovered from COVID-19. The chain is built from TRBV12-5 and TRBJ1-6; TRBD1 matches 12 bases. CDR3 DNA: TGTGCTAGTGGTTTGGGCTGGGGACAGGGGGCATTAGGATCACCCCTCCACTTT. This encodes CASGLGWGQGALGSPLHF.